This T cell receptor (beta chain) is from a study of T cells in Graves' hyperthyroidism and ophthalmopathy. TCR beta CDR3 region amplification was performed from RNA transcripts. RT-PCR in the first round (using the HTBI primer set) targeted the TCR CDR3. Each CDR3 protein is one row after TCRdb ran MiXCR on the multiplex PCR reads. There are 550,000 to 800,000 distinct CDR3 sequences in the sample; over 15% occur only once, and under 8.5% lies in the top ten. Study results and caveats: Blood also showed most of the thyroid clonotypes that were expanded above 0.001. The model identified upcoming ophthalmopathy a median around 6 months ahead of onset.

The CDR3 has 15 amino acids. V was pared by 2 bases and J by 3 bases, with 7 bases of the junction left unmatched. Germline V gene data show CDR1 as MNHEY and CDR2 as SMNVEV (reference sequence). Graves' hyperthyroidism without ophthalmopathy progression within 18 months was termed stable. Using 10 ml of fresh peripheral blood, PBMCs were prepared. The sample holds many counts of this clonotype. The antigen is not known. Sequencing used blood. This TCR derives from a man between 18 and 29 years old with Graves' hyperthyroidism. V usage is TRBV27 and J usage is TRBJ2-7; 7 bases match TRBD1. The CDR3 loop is CASSLEYRGGYEQYF. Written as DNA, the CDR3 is TGTGCCAGCAGTTTAGAATACAGGGGTGGCTACGAGCAGTACTTC.